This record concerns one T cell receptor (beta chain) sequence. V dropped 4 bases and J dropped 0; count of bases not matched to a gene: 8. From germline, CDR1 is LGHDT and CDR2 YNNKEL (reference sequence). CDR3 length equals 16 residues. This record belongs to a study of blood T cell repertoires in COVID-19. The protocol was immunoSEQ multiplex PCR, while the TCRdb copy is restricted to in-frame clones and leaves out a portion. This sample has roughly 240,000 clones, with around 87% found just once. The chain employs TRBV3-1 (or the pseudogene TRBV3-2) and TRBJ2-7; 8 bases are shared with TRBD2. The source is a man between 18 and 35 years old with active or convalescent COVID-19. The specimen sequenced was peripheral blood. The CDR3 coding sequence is TGTGCCAGCAGCCCATGGGGCGGGGGGCCCTCCTACGAGCAGTACTTC. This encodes CASSPWGGGPSYEQYF.